The source of this TCR beta chain is a study of CD8+ T cells in alopecia areata. Whole-study context: Twice a day, 5 to 10 mg of oral tofacitinib was administered to treated patients. Study findings and constraints: Across lesional scalp, and particularly alopecia totalis/universalis, clonality surpassed that of normal scalp.

Sequencing used cDNA as its template, made by extracting RNA and reverse transcribing it. Here immunoSEQ multiplex PCR was the method, and the copy in TCRdb shows in-frame clones only, minus some. This table has 150,000 to 200,000 clones, 60% to 75% appearing once. The CDR3 contains 14 residues. J gave up 5 bases and V 4 bases, and 3 bases lay outside the gene matches. Germline assignment: CDR1 LNHDA and CDR2 SQIVND (reference sequence). As to this clone: Antigen specificity is unknown.

Treatment in this sample: oral pan-JAK inhibitor, 5-10 mg twice daily. The chain couples TRBV19 to TRBJ1-5, with 9 bases lining up with TRBD1. This TCR was recovered from a human donor with alopecia areata. The source material was CD4+ T cells sorted from blood, sampled at week 24, from a patient treated with tofacitinib. CDR3 bases: TGTGCCAGTAGTAAACGACAGGGGGATCAGCCCCAGCATTTT. Translated: CASSKRQGDQPQHF.